The 29 T cell receptor beta chains given below trace back to one sample, sequenced in a study of glioma-infiltrating T cells. Using RNA template, CDR3s of TCR alpha and beta were amplified with iRepertoire arm-PCR. Using its own MiXCR run on the multiplex PCR reads, TCRdb lists one record per CDR3 protein. The data contain approximately 90,000 distinct CDR3 sequences, about 23% of them singletons. Sequencing used glioma tissue, nonneoplastic brain tissue, or PBMCs (not recorded which). These receptors were obtained from a human donor with low-grade glioma or glioblastoma, undergoing nonglioma brain surgery, or in good health (not recorded which).

This clonotype was recorded at least ten times. V is TRBV5-4 and J is TRBJ1-2; maybe TRBD1 (6 bases). Germline values: CDR1 SGHNT, CDR2 YYREEE (reference sequence). CDR3 length: 13 amino acids. V was clipped by 5 bases and J by 7 bases, with 15 bases between them. The CDR3 nucleotides read TGTGCCAGCAGTCAAGACAGGTTCGGTGGCTACACCTTC. This translates into CASSQDRFGGYTF.

The rearrangement uses TRBV3-1 and TRBJ2-7; D uncertain. This CDR3 spans 14 amino acids. V shed 0 bases and J shed 2 bases, with 8 bases lying between them. Germline V gene sequence: CDR1 LGHDT, CDR2 YNNKEL (reference sequence). This CDR3 is CASSQDPSTYEQYF. The DNA of the CDR3 is TGTGCCAGCAGCCAAGACCCGTCGACCTACGAGCAGTACTTC.

In this sample, this clonotype turned up many times. The genes are TRBV18 and TRBJ1-1, with D maybe TRBD1 (6 bases). The germline V gene has CDR1 KGHSH and CDR2 LQKENI. V lost 1 base, J lost 2 bases, and 20 bases lay in between. The CDR3 covers 18 residues. CDR3 loop: CASSPQFGRTASNTEAFF. The CDR3 DNA reads TGTGCCAGCTCACCACAGTTTGGGCGGACAGCATCTAACACTGAAGCTTTCTTT.

Ten or more counts support this clonotype. CDR3 sequence (DNA): TGCAGTGCTATCATTCAGGGAGACGAGCAGTACTTC. Protein sequence: CSAIIQGDEQYF. The V call is TRBV20-1, the J call TRBJ2-7; either TRBD1 or TRBD2 may supply D (5 bases each). Trimming removed 4 bases at V and 5 bases at J, with 12 bases between. Per the germline V gene, CDR1 is DFQATT and CDR2 is SNEGSKA (reference sequence). CDR3 length: 12 residues.

This clonotype was seen many times. The chain uses TRBV7-2 and TRBJ1-4; D is undetermined. The CDR3 spans 14 residues. Per the germline V gene, CDR1 is SGHTA and CDR2 is FQGNSA. With 1 base removed from V and 3 bases from J, the gap between germline ends came to 6 bases. In DNA, the CDR3 is TGTGCCAGCAGCTTAGGACCCTCTAATGAAAAACTGTTTTTT. This encodes CASSLGPSNEKLFF. The full variable domain, rest sourced from reference TRBV7-2 and TRBJ1-4, is GAGVSQSPSNKVTEKGKDVELRCDPISGHTALYWYRQSLGQGLEFLIYFQGNSAPDKSGLPSDRFSAERTGGSVSTLTIQRTQQEDSAVYLCASSLGPSNEKLFFGSGTQLSVL.

This clonotype appeared many times. The V and J genes are TRBV4-1 and TRBJ2-3, with D maybe TRBD2 (5 bases). V was trimmed by 3 bases and J by 10 bases, leaving 14 bases between them. Germline values: CDR1 MGHRA, CDR2 YSYEKL. The CDR3 covers 13 residues. The CDR3 DNA is TGCGCCAGCAGCCATAGTTGGGGAGACCCGCAGTATTTT. Translating it yields CASSHSWGDPQYF.

This clonotype has at least ten counts. CDR3 sequence: CASKGTGYSPLHF. The CDR3 bases are TGTGCCAGCAAGGGGACAGGTTATTCACCCCTCCACTTT. V is TRBV2 and J is TRBJ1-6; 8 positions agree with TRBD1. J lost 8 bases, V lost 7 bases, and 4 bases had no gene match. This CDR3 has 13 residues. Germline V gives CDR1 SNHLY, CDR2 FYNNEI.

The rearrangement joins TRBV12-3 or TRBV12-4 to TRBJ1-6; D is possibly TRBD1 (5 bases). This CDR3 contains 14 residues. Trimming took off 6 bases at V and 9 bases at J, with 15 bases between the two ends. CDR3 sequence reads: CASRTTVGASPLHF. As DNA, the CDR3 is TGTGCCAGCAGGACGACAGTAGGGGCTTCACCCCTCCACTTT.

This clonotype came up many times. The chain couples TRBV4-1 to TRBJ2-5; D call uncertain. Per the germline V gene, CDR1 is MGHRA and CDR2 is YSYEKL. The CDR3 is made up of 15 amino acids. The ends were cut back, 1 base at V and 1 base at J, with 10 bases in the middle. The CDR3 DNA is TGCGCCAGCAGCCAAGTGTTGCAGATCCAAGAGACCCAGTACTTC. It codes for CASSQVLQIQETQYF.

V is TRBV4-2 and J is TRBJ2-1; TRBD2 matches at 8 bases. CDR1 is LGHNA and CDR2 is YNFKEQ in the germline V gene. The CDR3 covers 17 residues. V shed 1 base and J 6 bases; nucleotides not matched to a gene: 11. The CDR3 DNA sequence: TGTGCCAGCAGCCAAGCGTACGGCGGGAGGACACGCAATGAGCAGTTCTTC. Encoded protein: CASSQAYGGRTRNEQFF.

Turning to this clonotype: The junction departs from the called germline gene at one end, perhaps through a read error. The chain carries TRBV20-1 and TRBJ1-6, with no clear D. This CDR3 comprises 13 residues. Per germline, CDR1 DFQATT and CDR2 SNEGSKA (reference sequence). Here the CDR3 reads CSATQAPNSPLKF. The DNA for the CDR3 is TGCAGTGCTACCCAGGCCCCCAATTCACCCCTCAAATTT.

This clonotype turned up a few times. The chain couples TRBV5-1 to TRBJ1-3; 7 bases agree with TRBD1. The V and J ends lost 0 bases and 2 bases, in that order; junction bases with no gene match: 2. From germline, CDR1 is SGHRS and CDR2 YFSETQ. The CDR3 consists of 15 residues. CDR3 protein: CASSLDGTAGNTIYF. CDR3 DNA sequence: TGCGCCAGCAGCTTGGACGGGACAGCTGGAAACACCATATATTTT. The whole variable domain, remainder taken from reference TRBV5-1 and TRBJ1-3, is KAGVTQTPRYLIKTRGQQVTLSCSPISGHRSVSWYQQTPGQGLQFLFEYFSETQRNKGNFPGRFSGRQFSNSRSEMNVSTLELGDSALYLCASSLDGTAGNTIYFGEGSWLTVV.

This clonotype was counted between two and nine times. Here the CDR3 DNA reads TGCGCCAGCAGCTTCCGGAGCCACACAGATACGCAGTATTTT. Translated, it gives CASSFRSHTDTQYF. This chain links TRBV5-1 with TRBJ2-3; D not resolved. V lost 2 bases to trimming and J lost 2 bases, with 9 bases between them. There are 14 residues in the CDR3. CDR1 is SGHRS and CDR2 is YFSETQ in the germline V gene.

In its sample, this clonotype was seen many times. CDR3 bases: TGTGCCAGCACCGTCGACTCTGAGACAGGGATAGAGACCCAGTACTTC. It yields the protein CASTVDSETGIETQYF. This sequence joins TRBV2 and TRBJ2-5; 7 bases match TRBD1. Germline loops: CDR1 SNHLY, CDR2 FYNNEI. The V and J ends lost 7 bases and 4 bases, in that order; junction bases with no gene match: 15. This CDR3 contains 16 residues.

In this sample, this clonotype turned up many times. The chain joins TRBV3-1 to TRBJ1-6; TRBD1 agrees at 7 bases. From germline, CDR1 is LGHDT and CDR2 YNNKEL (reference sequence). Trimming took 4 bases from V and 9 from J; bases not matched to a gene: 6. CDR3 length: 14 amino acids. CDR3 nucleotide sequence: TGTGCCAGCAGCCTGGGCAGGGGGGGTTCACCCCTCCACTTT. This sequence encodes CASSLGRGGSPLHF.

This clonotype was recorded many times. This chain's CDR3 is CSAREGLVETQYF. CDR3 bases: TGCAGTGCTAGAGAAGGGCTGGTGGAGACCCAGTACTTC. V is TRBV20-1 and J is TRBJ2-5; D is ambiguous. Trimming removed 0 bases at V and 5 bases at J, with 10 bases between. Germline V lookup: CDR1 DFQATT, CDR2 SNEGSKA (reference sequence). CDR3 size: 13 residues.

The rearrangement uses TRBV24-1 and TRBJ2-1; D not resolved. Trimming removed 0 bases at V and 9 bases at J, with 20 bases between. Germline V gives CDR1 KGHDR, CDR2 SFDVKD. The CDR3 runs 17 residues. In nucleotides, the CDR3 is TGTGCCACCAGTGATTTGCAAGGGCAGACCGGGCAAACTGAGCAGTTCTTC. Translated: CATSDLQGQTGQTEQFF.

The rearrangement links TRBV20-1 to TRBJ1-2; D gene unclear. The CDR3 sequence is 13 residues long. The V end was cut by 4 bases, the J end by 0 bases, with 9 bases between. Germline assignment: CDR1 DFQATT and CDR2 SNEGSKA (reference sequence). Here the CDR3 DNA reads TGCAGTGCTACGAGCACAGCTAACTATGGCTACACCTTC. It translates to CSATSTANYGYTF.

The CDR3 protein is CASSLDWIYTDTQYF. The CDR3 DNA follows: TGTGCCAGCAGCTTGGACTGGATCTACACAGATACGCAGTATTTT. The rearrangement links TRBV5-5 to TRBJ2-3; the D is unclear. Germline CDR1 and CDR2: SGHKS and YYEKEE (reference sequence). This CDR3 is 15 amino acids long. V lost 0 bases to trimming and J lost 2 bases, with 10 bases between them.

This clonotype is judged medium-sized. The V gene is TRBV20-1, the J gene TRBJ2-3; the match to TRBD1 covers 8 bases. The CDR3 loop spans 14 amino acids. CDR1 is DFQATT and CDR2 is SNEGSKA in the germline V gene (reference sequence). The J segment lost 3 bases and the V segment lost 0 bases, leaving 2 bases of the junction unmatched. The CDR3 DNA reads as TGCAGTGCTAGAGATGGGACAGGAACAGATACGCAGTATTTT. Protein product: CSARDGTGTDTQYF.

This clonotype was found many times. The J gene is TRBJ2-7, the V gene TRBV4-1; D call uncertain. CDR1 is MGHRA and CDR2 is YSYEKL in the germline V gene. The CDR3 has 15 amino acids. The V and J ends lost 1 base and 6 bases respectively, with 16 bases between them. The CDR3 here is CASSQGPFTKGEQYF. The CDR3 DNA reads as TGCGCCAGCAGCCAAGGACCTTTCACCAAGGGCGAGCAGTACTTC.

This clonotype was observed at least ten times. V usage is TRBV7-2 and J usage is TRBJ1-3; tentatively, D is TRBD1 (6 bases). Trimming pared 0 bases from V and 7 bases from J, leaving 16 bases between. The CDR3 contains 16 residues. Germline-derived CDR1 and CDR2 are SGHTA and FQGNSA. As DNA, the CDR3 is TGTGCCAGCAGCTTAGCGGCCCGGACAGTTAGGAACACCATATATTTT. It specifies CASSLAARTVRNTIYF.

The table lists this clonotype with a few counts. The chain links TRBV11-2 to TRBJ2-7; 11 nucleotides line up with TRBD2. Per germline, CDR1 SGHAT and CDR2 FQNNGV. The CDR3 is made up of 14 amino acids. J gave up 1 base and V 5 bases, and 1 base lay outside the gene matches. CDR3 loop: CASSRLAGSYEQYF. The CDR3 DNA reads TGTGCCAGCAGCCGACTAGCGGGGTCCTACGAGCAGTACTTC.

This clonotype counts as medium-sized. The chain recombines TRBV25-1 with TRBJ1-1; D unresolved. Germline CDR1 and CDR2: MGHDK and SYGVNS. V gave up 5 bases and J gave up 1 base, with 5 bases separating them. The CDR3 runs 12 residues. CDR3 DNA sequence: TGTGCCAGCAGTCTCTGGAACACTGAAGCTTTCTTT. Residues: CASSLWNTEAFF.

The rearrangement uses TRBV29-1 and TRBJ1-1; no firm D call. Germline V CDR1 and CDR2: SQVTM, ANQGSEA. V gave up 8 bases and J gave up 3 bases, with 13 bases separating them. There are 12 residues in the CDR3. The CDR3 sequence is CSSRTAYTEAFF. The CDR3 nucleotides read TGCAGCTCGAGGACGGCTTACACTGAAGCTTTCTTT.

This clonotype was counted ten times or more. CDR3 region: CATSREAGGRYEQYF. The CDR3 DNA reads TGTGCCACCAGCAGAGAAGCGGGGGGGAGGTACGAGCAGTACTTC. The chain employs TRBV15 and TRBJ2-7; 10 bases fit TRBD2. The CDR3 covers 15 residues. Germline V gene lookup returns CDR1 LNHNV and CDR2 YYDKDF (reference sequence). Losses at the gene ends were 0 bases for V and 4 bases for J; bases not matched to a gene: 3.

This clonotype was detected ten times or more. J is TRBJ2-1 and V is TRBV20-1, with D possibly being TRBD2 (5 bases). Germline lookup yields CDR1 DFQATT and CDR2 SNEGSKA (reference sequence). The CDR3 contains 14 residues. V lost 4 bases and J 0 bases, leaving 10 bases between the germline ends. The CDR3, as DNA: TGCAGTGCTACGAGCGGAAGCTCCTACAATGAGCAGTTCTTC. Protein: CSATSGSSYNEQFF.

About this clonotype itself: Just one base apart from a much larger clone, this may be a read error. The chain joins TRBV10-2 to TRBJ2-1; 10 bases fit TRBD2. The J segment lost 8 bases and the V segment lost 11 bases, leaving 12 bases of the junction unmatched. From germline, CDR1 is WSHSY and CDR2 SAAADI. The CDR3 contains 14 residues. This CDR3 is CAGALAGDQDEQFF. The CDR3 DNA reads TGCGCCGGCGCCCTAGCGGGAGATCAGGATGAGCAGTTCTTC.

A word on this clonotype: One end of the junction varies from germline; a read error may be responsible. V gene TRBV20-1 combines with J gene TRBJ1-1; D is perhaps TRBD1 (5 bases). The germline gives CDR1 DFQATT, CDR2 SNEGSKA (reference sequence). The CDR3 consists of 14 residues. CDR3 region: CRARHLEGRSKAFF. In DNA form, the CDR3 reads TGCAGAGCTAGACACCTTGAGGGGAGGTCTAAAGCTTTCTTT.